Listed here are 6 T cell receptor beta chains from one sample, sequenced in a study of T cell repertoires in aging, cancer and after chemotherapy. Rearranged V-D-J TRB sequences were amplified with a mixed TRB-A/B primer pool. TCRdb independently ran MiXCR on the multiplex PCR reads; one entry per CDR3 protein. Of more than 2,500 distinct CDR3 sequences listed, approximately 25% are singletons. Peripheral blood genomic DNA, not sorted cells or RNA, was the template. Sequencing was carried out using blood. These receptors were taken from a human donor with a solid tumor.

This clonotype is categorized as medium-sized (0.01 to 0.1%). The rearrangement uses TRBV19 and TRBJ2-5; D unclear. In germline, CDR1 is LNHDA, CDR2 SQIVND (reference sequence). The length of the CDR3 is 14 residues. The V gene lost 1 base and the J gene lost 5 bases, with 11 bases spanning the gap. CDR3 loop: CASSIGDSRETQYF. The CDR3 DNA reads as TGTGCCAGTAGTATAGGCGATTCAAGGGAGACCCAGTACTTC. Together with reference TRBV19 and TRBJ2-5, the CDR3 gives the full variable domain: DGGITQSPKYLFRKEGQNVTLSCEQNLNHDAMYWYRQDPGQGLRLIYYSQIVNDFQKGDIAEGYSVSREKKESFPLTVTSAQKNPTAFYLCASSIGDSRETQYFGPGTRLLVL.

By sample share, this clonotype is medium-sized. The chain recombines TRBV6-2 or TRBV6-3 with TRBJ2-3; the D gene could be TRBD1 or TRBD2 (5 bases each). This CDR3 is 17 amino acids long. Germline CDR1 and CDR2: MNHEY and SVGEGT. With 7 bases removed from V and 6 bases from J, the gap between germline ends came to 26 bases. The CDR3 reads CASTRPIGESGWDTQYF. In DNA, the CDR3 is TGTGCCAGCACCCGCCCGATAGGGGAGTCCGGTTGGGATACGCAGTATTTT.

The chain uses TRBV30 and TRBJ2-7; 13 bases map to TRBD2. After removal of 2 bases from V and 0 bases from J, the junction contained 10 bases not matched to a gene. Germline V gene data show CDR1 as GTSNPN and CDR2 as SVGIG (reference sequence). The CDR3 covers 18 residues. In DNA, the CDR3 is TGTGCCTGGAGTCTATTTAGGACTAGCGGGGGCCACTCCTACGAGCAGTACTTC. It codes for CAWSLFRTSGGHSYEQYF.

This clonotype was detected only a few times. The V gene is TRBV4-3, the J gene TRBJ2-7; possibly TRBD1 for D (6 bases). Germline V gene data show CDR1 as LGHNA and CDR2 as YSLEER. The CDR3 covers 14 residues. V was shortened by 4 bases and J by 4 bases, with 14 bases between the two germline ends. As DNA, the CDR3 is TGCGCCAGCAGCCCAACCGGGACACGATACGAGCAGTACTTC. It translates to CASSPTGTRYEQYF.

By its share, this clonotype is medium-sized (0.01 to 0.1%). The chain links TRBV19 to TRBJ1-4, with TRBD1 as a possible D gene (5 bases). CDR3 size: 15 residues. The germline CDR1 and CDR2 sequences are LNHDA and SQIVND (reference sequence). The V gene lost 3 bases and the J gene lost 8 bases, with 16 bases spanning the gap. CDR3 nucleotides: TGTGCCAGTAGTATTAATACGGACATAGGGGAAAAACTGTTTTTT. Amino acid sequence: CASSINTDIGEKLFF.

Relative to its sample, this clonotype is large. The CDR3 DNA follows: TGCAGCGTTCCTGACAGGGAATTCTCCTACGAGCAGTACTTC. It is translated as CSVPDREFSYEQYF. The rearrangement uses TRBV29-1 and TRBJ2-7; 7 positions agree with TRBD1. V lost 5 bases to trimming and J lost 0 bases; unmatched junction nucleotides: 7. The CDR3 is made up of 14 amino acids. Germline lookup yields CDR1 SQVTM and CDR2 ANQGSEA.